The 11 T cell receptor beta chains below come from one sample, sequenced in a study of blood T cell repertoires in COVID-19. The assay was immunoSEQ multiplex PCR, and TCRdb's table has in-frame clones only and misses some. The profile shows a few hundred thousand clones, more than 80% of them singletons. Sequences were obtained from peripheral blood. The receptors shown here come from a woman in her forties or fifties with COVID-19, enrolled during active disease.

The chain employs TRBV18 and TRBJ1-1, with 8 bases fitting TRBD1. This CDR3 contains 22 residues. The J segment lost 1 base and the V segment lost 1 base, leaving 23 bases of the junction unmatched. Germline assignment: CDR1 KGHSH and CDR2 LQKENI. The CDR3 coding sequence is TGTGCCAGCTCACCACGAATTTTCGTGGGACAGGTGGGGGGAGAGGAGAACACTGAAGCTTTCTTT. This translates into CASSPRIFVGQVGGEENTEAFF.

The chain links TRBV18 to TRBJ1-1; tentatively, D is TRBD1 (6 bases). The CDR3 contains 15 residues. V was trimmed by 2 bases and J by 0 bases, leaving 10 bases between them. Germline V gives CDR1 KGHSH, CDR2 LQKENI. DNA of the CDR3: TGTGCCAGCTCACCAGGACAGAGCATGAACACTGAAGCTTTCTTT. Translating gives CASSPGQSMNTEAFF.

CDR3 region: CATSGFRAGSTDTQYF. CDR3 DNA: TGTGCCACCAGTGGCTTCCGAGCGGGAAGCACAGATACGCAGTATTTT. The chain combines TRBV24-1 with TRBJ2-3; TRBD2 agrees at 7 bases. V lost 5 bases and J lost 0; bases outside the gene matches: 7. The length of the CDR3 is 16 residues. Germline V gene sequence: CDR1 KGHDR, CDR2 SFDVKD.

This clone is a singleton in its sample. CDR3 sequence: CASTPYPGQGRAITKNIQYF. The CDR3 DNA reads TGTGCCAGCACCCCATACCCGGGACAGGGGAGAGCTATTACCAAAAACATTCAGTACTTC. The chain couples TRBV7-8 to TRBJ2-4; 10 nucleotides align to TRBD1. The CDR3 has 20 residues. The trim removed 7 bases at V and 2 bases at J, leaving 20 bases unmatched. The germline V gene encodes CDR1 SGHVS and CDR2 FQNEAQ.

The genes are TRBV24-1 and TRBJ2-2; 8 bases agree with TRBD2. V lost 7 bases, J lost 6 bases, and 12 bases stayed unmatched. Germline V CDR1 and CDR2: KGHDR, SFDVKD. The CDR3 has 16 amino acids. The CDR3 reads CATRAAGGDHAGELFF. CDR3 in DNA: TGTGCCACCAGGGCTGCGGGGGGCGACCACGCCGGGGAGCTGTTTTTT.

The CDR3 DNA is TGTGCCAGCAGCTTAAGCGGTTCTGGAAACACCATATATTTT. This sequence encodes CASSLSGSGNTIYF. The chain is built from TRBV7-2 and TRBJ1-3; D call uncertain. V lost 2 bases and J 1 base, leaving 6 bases between the germline ends. Germline CDR1 is SGHTA and CDR2 is FQGNSA. The length of the CDR3 is 14 residues.

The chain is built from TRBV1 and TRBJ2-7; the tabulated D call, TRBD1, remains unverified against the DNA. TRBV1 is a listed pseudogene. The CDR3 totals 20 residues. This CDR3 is CTSSTQDRASLPKTCYEQYF. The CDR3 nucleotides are TGCACCAGCAGCACTCAGGACAGGGCATCACTGCCAAAAACCTGTTACGAGCAGTACTTC.

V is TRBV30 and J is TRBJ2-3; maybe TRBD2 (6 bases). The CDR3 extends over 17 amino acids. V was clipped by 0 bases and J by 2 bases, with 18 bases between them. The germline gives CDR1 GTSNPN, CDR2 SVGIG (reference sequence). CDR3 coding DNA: TGTGCCTGGAGTGTAATGGGGAGCGGGCTAGTCACAGATACGCAGTATTTT. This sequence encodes CAWSVMGSGLVTDTQYF.

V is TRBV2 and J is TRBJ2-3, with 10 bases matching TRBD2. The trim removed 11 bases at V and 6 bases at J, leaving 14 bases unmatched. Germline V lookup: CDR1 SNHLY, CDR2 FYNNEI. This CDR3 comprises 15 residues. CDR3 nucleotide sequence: TGTGCCTTACAGCGGGAGGGAATCCAGAGGGATACGCAGTATTTT. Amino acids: CALQREGIQRDTQYF. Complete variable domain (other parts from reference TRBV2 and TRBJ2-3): EPEVTQTPSHQVTQMGQEVILRCVPISNHLYFYWYRQILGQKVEFLVSFYNNEISEKSEIFDDQFSVERPDGSNFTLKIRSTKLEDSAMYFCALQREGIQRDTQYFGPGTRLTVL.

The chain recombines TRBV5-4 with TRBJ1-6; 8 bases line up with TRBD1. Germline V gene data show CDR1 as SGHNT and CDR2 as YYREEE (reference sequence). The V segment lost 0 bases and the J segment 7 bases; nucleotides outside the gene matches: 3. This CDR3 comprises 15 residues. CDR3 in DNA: TGTGCCAGCAGCTTGGGACAGGGGTGGAATTCACCCCTCCACTTT. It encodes CASSLGQGWNSPLHF.

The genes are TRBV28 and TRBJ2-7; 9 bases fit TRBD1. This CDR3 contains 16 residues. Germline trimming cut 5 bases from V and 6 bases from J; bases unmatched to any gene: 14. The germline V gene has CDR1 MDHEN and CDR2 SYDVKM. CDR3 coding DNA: TGTGCCAGCAGTCTCCCCCAAGGGACAGGGCGTGGCGAGCAGTACTTC. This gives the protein CASSLPQGTGRGEQYF.